The source of this T cell receptor beta chain is a study of cytomegalovirus exposure and HLA in healthy donors. Study findings and constraints: A later analysis found that most CMV-associated TCR beta chains appeared HLA-restricted. Many donors carried some public TCRs, although rarity characterized most TCR sequences. TCR beta sequences reportedly predicted the HLA-A and HLA-B alleles of most subjects accurately. Presence/absence analyses treated sequencing depth as roughly uniform across donors.

Primers included in the PCR were 60 Vbeta and 13 Jbeta primers. TCRdb's table, derived via immunoSEQ multiplex PCR, lists solely in-frame clones and lacks some. The profile shows 100,000 to 150,000 clones, around 80% of them singletons. This CDR3 is built from 14 residues. Germline trimming cut 4 bases from V and 2 bases from J; bases unmatched to any gene: 6. Germline V CDR1 and CDR2: GTSNPN, SVGIG (reference sequence). To note about this clone: Its antigen is not known.

This rearrangement joins TRBV30 to TRBJ2-3; 7 nucleotides match TRBD1. The clonotype comes from a boy younger than 10 in good health and CMV-seronegative. The specimen was PBMCs. CDR3: CAWMQGQFTDTQYF. In nucleotides, the CDR3 is TGTGCCTGGATGCAGGGACAGTTCACAGATACGCAGTATTTT.